The 31 T cell receptor beta chains below all came from one sample that was sequenced in a study of early T cells in non-severe SARS-CoV-2 infection. TCRdb independently ran MiXCR on the 5' RACE reads; one entry per CDR3 protein. The data contain some 80,000 distinct CDR3 sequences, approximately 5% of them seen just once; the ten biggest clones take up around 7.3%. The sequencing used whole blood, collected at baseline. These receptors originate from an adult who was a healthcare worker with PCR-confirmed SARS-CoV-2 infection or an uninfected control (not recorded which).

At least ten counts were recorded for this clonotype. The chain carries TRBV15 and TRBJ1-5; the match to TRBD1 covers 9 bases. The germline CDR1 and CDR2 sequences are LNHNV and YYDKDF (reference sequence). The CDR3 sequence is 17 residues long. Germline trimming cut 1 base from V and 5 bases from J; bases unmatched to any gene: 9. The CDR3 DNA sequence: TGTGCCACCAGCAGAGTCCTAACAGGGGGCGCCGATCAGCCCCAGCATTTT. It encodes CATSRVLTGGADQPQHF.

This clonotype has more than one count but fewer than ten. The rearrangement uses TRBV4-1 and TRBJ1-3; a weak D match, TRBD1 (6 bases). The CDR3 is 16 residues long. CDR1 and CDR2 from the germline V gene are MGHRA and YSYEKL. Trimming shortened V by 7 bases and J by 0 bases, and 16 bases separated the two germline ends. DNA of the CDR3: TGCGCCAGCAAGGTCGTACAGGGAGACTCTGGAAACACCATATATTTT. It encodes CASKVVQGDSGNTIYF.

This clonotype was recorded many times. V is TRBV7-9 and J is TRBJ2-1; D gene uncertain. The CDR3 is made up of 13 amino acids. Germline-derived CDR1 and CDR2 are SEHNR and FQNEAQ (reference sequence). Trimming left V 4 bases short and J 6 bases short, with 10 bases between. The CDR3 coding sequence is TGTGCCAGCAGCTACACTCGGACCAATGAGCAGTTCTTC. Its protein is CASSYTRTNEQFF.

This clonotype was seen a few times. DNA of the CDR3: TGTGCCAGCAGCTTAGGATCCGGGGGGAACACTGAAGCTTTCTTT. Amino acids: CASSLGSGGNTEAFF. The chain is built from TRBV7-6 and TRBJ1-1, with a tentative D call TRBD1 (5 bases). Trimming stripped 1 base from V and 1 base from J, with 10 bases between. The germline CDR1 and CDR2 sequences are SGHVS and FNYEAQ. This CDR3 contains 15 residues.

This clonotype was counted ten times or more. J is TRBJ2-1 and V is TRBV19, with 8 bases that match TRBD1. J gave up 1 base and V 5 bases, and 13 bases lay outside the gene matches. CDR1 and CDR2 from the germline V gene are LNHDA and SQIVND (reference sequence). The CDR3 totals 18 residues. The CDR3 loop reads CASSLSSADRASYNEQFF. The CDR3 bases are TGTGCCAGTAGTTTGAGTTCGGCGGACAGGGCGTCCTACAATGAGCAGTTCTTC.

This clonotype has ten or more counts. The chain employs TRBV20-1 and TRBJ2-1, with 11 nucleotides matching TRBD2. Germline V gene data show CDR1 as DFQATT and CDR2 as SNEGSKA (reference sequence). J was trimmed by 6 bases and V by 0 bases; bases with no gene match: 7. CDR3 length: 16 residues. CDR3 protein: CSARDGETSGTNEQFF. CDR3 DNA sequence: TGCAGTGCTAGAGATGGGGAGACTAGCGGGACCAATGAGCAGTTCTTC.

This clonotype was recorded at least ten times. The J gene is TRBJ2-1, the V gene TRBV24-1; the match to TRBD1 covers 12 bases. Germline CDR1 reads KGHDR; CDR2 reads SFDVKD. CDR3 length: 18 amino acids. With 3 bases clipped from V and 8 bases from J, the junction kept 13 bases outside the gene matches. The CDR3 nucleotides are TGTGCCACCAGTGATATGAACGCATACGGGACAGGGGGCTATGAGCAGTTCTTC. It yields the protein CATSDMNAYGTGGYEQFF.

This clonotype was picked up many times. The chain recombines TRBV27 with TRBJ2-2; 12 nucleotides agree with TRBD2. J lost 6 bases, V lost 5 bases, and 13 bases had no gene match. Germline V gene data show CDR1 as MNHEY and CDR2 as SMNVEV (reference sequence). CDR3 length: 18 amino acids. The CDR3 sequence is CASSTRGLAGTRAGELFF. The DNA for the CDR3 is TGTGCCAGCAGTACCCGCGGACTAGCGGGAACGCGTGCCGGGGAGCTGTTTTTT.

The chain carries TRBV24-1 and TRBJ2-2, with 7 bases aligning to TRBD1. The germline V gene has CDR1 KGHDR and CDR2 SFDVKD. This CDR3 comprises 13 residues. The V segment lost 2 bases and the J segment 10 bases; nucleotides outside the gene matches: 3. CDR3 sequence (DNA): TGTGCCACCAGTGATTCCACAGGGGTGGAGCTGTTTTTT. This gives the protein CATSDSTGVELFF.

J is TRBJ2-4 and V is TRBV12-3 or TRBV12-4, with D perhaps being TRBD1 or TRBD2 (6 bases each). V lost 6 bases to trimming and J lost 0 bases, with 15 bases between them. The CDR3 sequence is 16 residues long. The CDR3 reads CASSFPGALAKNIQYF. The CDR3 DNA reads TGTGCCAGCAGCTTTCCGGGGGCCCTAGCCAAAAACATTCAGTACTTC.

This clonotype came up many times. V gene TRBV6-6 combines with J gene TRBJ1-4, with unresolved D. Germline-derived CDR1 and CDR2 are MNHNY and SVGAGI (reference sequence). V was trimmed by 6 bases and J by 7 bases, leaving 18 bases between them. The CDR3 is made up of 15 amino acids. The CDR3 coding sequence is TGTGCCAGCAGCCGTCTGGGCCCCGGGGTTGAAAAACTGTTTTTT. This gives the protein CASSRLGPGVEKLFF.

V is TRBV20-1 and J is TRBJ2-1; D is possibly TRBD2 (6 bases). Germline V gene data show CDR1 as DFQATT and CDR2 as SNEGSKA (reference sequence). Deletions cut 3 bases from V and 2 bases from J, with 11 bases between. The CDR3 consists of 14 residues. CDR3 bases: TGCAGTGCTAGTTTGGGGGAGGCCTACAATGAGCAGTTCTTC. Its translation is CSASLGEAYNEQFF.

This clonotype was seen more than once but under ten times. The chain uses TRBV7-9 and TRBJ2-7; 10 nucleotides line up with TRBD2. This CDR3 has 13 amino acids. The V gene's germline CDR1 is SEHNR and CDR2 FQNEAQ (reference sequence). V shed 8 bases, J shed 5 bases, and the junction held 6 bases outside the gene matches. The CDR3 DNA reads as TGTGCCAGCCTAGCGGGAGCGGAGAACGAGCAGTACTTC. It yields the protein CASLAGAENEQYF.

Ten or more counts support this clonotype. V gene TRBV19 combines with J gene TRBJ1-5; 7 nucleotides line up with TRBD1. CDR1 and CDR2 from the germline V gene are LNHDA and SQIVND (reference sequence). The CDR3 contains 16 residues. The junction had 6 bases not matched to a gene; V was cut back by 2 bases and J by 2 bases. CDR3: CASSILTGRGNQPQHF. The CDR3 nucleotides are TGTGCCAGTAGTATACTGACAGGGAGGGGCAATCAGCCCCAGCATTTT.

This clonotype was observed at least ten times. V gene TRBV28 combines with J gene TRBJ2-1; the match to TRBD2 covers 8 bases. Germline values: CDR1 MDHEN, CDR2 SYDVKM. The CDR3 sequence is 17 residues long. Germline trimming cut 7 bases from V and 0 bases from J; bases unmatched to any gene: 11. Here the CDR3 DNA reads TGTGCCAGCAATGGGTTACTAGCGGCGAGCTCCTACAATGAGCAGTTCTTC. Protein sequence: CASNGLLAASSYNEQFF.

The chain has TRBV3-1 and TRBJ2-1, with TRBD2 matching 12 bases. This CDR3 comprises 14 residues. Unmatched junction bases numbered 3, after V lost 4 bases and J lost 8 bases. The germline gives CDR1 LGHDT, CDR2 YNNKEL (reference sequence). The CDR3 reads CASSPRLAGDEQFF. In DNA form, the CDR3 reads TGTGCCAGCAGCCCTCGACTAGCGGGAGATGAGCAGTTCTTC.

V gene TRBV14 combines with J gene TRBJ1-1; D unclear. The CDR3 extends over 12 amino acids. Germline V gives CDR1 SGHDN, CDR2 FVKESK. Deletions cut 4 bases from V and 4 bases from J, with 7 bases between. CDR3 sequence reads: CASSLVGTEAFF. The CDR3 coding sequence is TGTGCCAGCAGCCTAGTGGGCACTGAAGCTTTCTTT.

This clonotype was detected many times. The chain has TRBV2 and TRBJ2-3; 15 bases line up with TRBD2. Germline CDR1 SNHLY, CDR2 FYNNEI. After removal of 5 bases from V and 3 bases from J, the junction contained 12 bases not matched to a gene. This CDR3 is built from 19 residues. The chain's CDR3 is CASSRGLAGGARRTDTQYF. The CDR3 DNA reads as TGTGCCAGCAGTCGGGGACTAGCGGGAGGTGCCCGTCGTACAGATACGCAGTATTTT.

This clonotype has ten or more counts. V is TRBV2 and J is TRBJ1-2, with D uncertain. The germline V gene has CDR1 SNHLY and CDR2 FYNNEI. V was cut by 3 bases and J by 6 bases, with 17 bases left in between. The CDR3 covers 15 residues. CDR3: CASSDQYRVTDGYTF. The CDR3 DNA reads TGTGCCAGCAGTGATCAGTATCGGGTCACTGATGGCTACACCTTC.

The genes are TRBV25-1 and TRBJ1-3; D is unresolved. V dropped 5 bases and J dropped 2 bases, with 1 base sitting between them. The CDR3 sequence is 11 residues long. Per the germline V gene, CDR1 is MGHDK and CDR2 is SYGVNS. The CDR3 DNA is TGTGCCAGCAGTCCTGGAAACACCATATATTTT. Protein: CASSPGNTIYF.

This clonotype was counted a few times. The CDR3 region has the DNA TGTGCCAGCAGTGAGCGGACTAGCGGGAGTTACAATGAGCAGTTCTTC. Its protein product is CASSERTSGSYNEQFF. This chain links TRBV6-1 with TRBJ2-1; 13 nucleotides match TRBD2. The CDR3 runs to 16 residues. Germline V gene lookup returns CDR1 MNHNS and CDR2 SASEGT. The V and J ends lost 3 bases and 4 bases, in that order; junction bases with no gene match: 3.

This clonotype was counted ten times or more. This chain uses TRBV7-8 with TRBJ1-5, with TRBD1 as a possible D gene (6 bases). Per germline, CDR1 SGHVS and CDR2 FQNEAQ. This CDR3 spans 14 amino acids. V shed 1 base and J shed 7 bases, with 11 bases lying between them. In DNA form, the CDR3 reads TGTGCCAGCAGCTTAGGCAGGGGCGGACAGCCCCAGCATTTT. Translation: CASSLGRGGQPQHF.

This clonotype was counted between two and nine times. V usage is TRBV5-1 and J usage is TRBJ1-1; no definite D call. The germline V gene has CDR1 SGHRS and CDR2 YFSETQ. The V end was cut by 0 bases, the J end by 1 base, with 13 bases between. CDR3 length: 16 residues. The CDR3 DNA follows: TGCGCCAGCAGCTTGGCCCCCCAATTCGGGAACACTGAAGCTTTCTTT. It yields the protein CASSLAPQFGNTEAFF.

This clonotype was picked up many times. This chain connects TRBV7-7 to TRBJ2-7; TRBD1 is a possible D gene (6 bases). Per germline, CDR1 SSHAT and CDR2 FNYEAQ (reference sequence). The CDR3 covers 13 residues. V was shortened by 4 bases and J by 7 bases, with 14 bases between the two germline ends. The CDR3 is CASSSHREGEQYF. The CDR3 bases are TGTGCCAGCAGCTCCCACAGGGAAGGAGAGCAGTACTTC.

The rearrangement joins TRBV28 to TRBJ2-5, with 7 bases lining up with TRBD1. Losses at the gene ends were 7 bases for V and 3 bases for J; bases not matched to a gene: 8. CDR1 is MDHEN and CDR2 is SYDVKM in the germline V gene. This CDR3 comprises 14 residues. In DNA, the CDR3 is TGTGCCAGCAATCCCGGACAGGTTAAAGAGACCCAGTACTTC. The encoded protein is CASNPGQVKETQYF. Variable domain in full (rest from reference TRBV28 and TRBJ2-5): DVKVTQSSRYLVKRTGEKVFLECVQDMDHENMFWYRQDPGLGLRLIYFSYDVKMKEKGDIPEGYSVSREKKERFSLILESASTNQTSMYLCASNPGQVKETQYFGPGTRLLVL.

This clonotype showed up many times. The chain couples TRBV7-8 to TRBJ2-3, with 7 nucleotides matching TRBD2. CDR1 and CDR2 (germline): SGHVS, FQNEAQ. This CDR3 comprises 16 residues. J lost 2 bases, V lost 1 base, and 6 bases had no gene match. CDR3 sequence (DNA): TGTGCCAGCAGCTTAGACGGGGCGGGAGACACAGATACGCAGTATTTT. Residues: CASSLDGAGDTDTQYF.

The chain joins TRBV10-2 to TRBJ1-3; D unclear. This CDR3 spans 12 amino acids. Looked up from germline, CDR1 is WSHSY and CDR2 is SAAADI. Deletions cut 6 bases from V and 2 bases from J, with 5 bases between. The CDR3 bases are TGCGCCAGCAGGGACCCTGGAAACACCATATATTTT. Its protein product is CASRDPGNTIYF.

The chain employs TRBV20-1 and TRBJ2-1; D remains ambiguous. This CDR3 has 11 residues. The germline CDR1 and CDR2 sequences are DFQATT and SNEGSKA (reference sequence). Trimming pared 6 bases from V and 10 bases from J, leaving 13 bases between. CDR3 sequence reads: CSAITHHEQFF. CDR3 in DNA: TGCAGTGCCATTACGCATCACGAGCAGTTCTTC.

This clonotype occurred many times. The chain carries TRBV12-3 or TRBV12-4 and TRBJ2-7; D not certain. There are 13 residues in the CDR3. V was pared by 4 bases and J by 6 bases, with 13 bases between. DNA of the CDR3: TGTGCCAGCAGTTCCTCACCCGCCGCCGAGCAGTACTTC. Protein sequence: CASSSSPAAEQYF.

This clonotype was detected only a few times. The chain employs TRBV11-3 and TRBJ2-7; D gene unclear. This CDR3 is 12 amino acids long. CDR1 is SGHNT and CDR2 is YENEEA in the germline V gene. V lost 1 base and J lost 7, with 8 bases in between. The chain's CDR3 is CASSLGGVEQYF. Written as DNA, the CDR3 is TGTGCCAGCAGCTTAGGTGGCGTGGAGCAGTACTTC.

V and J are TRBV9 and TRBJ2-2, with D uncertain. Germline V gene data show CDR1 as SGDLS and CDR2 as YYNGEE. The CDR3 sequence is 14 residues long. V lost 0 bases to trimming and J lost 4 bases, with 7 bases between them. CDR3: CASSVAVTTGELFF. In DNA form, the CDR3 reads TGTGCCAGCAGCGTAGCTGTTACCACCGGGGAGCTGTTTTTT.